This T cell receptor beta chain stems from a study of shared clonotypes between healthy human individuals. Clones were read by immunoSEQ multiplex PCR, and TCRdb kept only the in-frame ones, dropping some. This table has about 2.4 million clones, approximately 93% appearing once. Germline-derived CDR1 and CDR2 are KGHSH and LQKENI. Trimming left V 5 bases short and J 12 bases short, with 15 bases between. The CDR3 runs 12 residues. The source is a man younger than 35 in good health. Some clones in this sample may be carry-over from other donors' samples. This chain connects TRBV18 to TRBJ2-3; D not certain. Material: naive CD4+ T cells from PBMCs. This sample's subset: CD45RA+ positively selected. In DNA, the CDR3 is TGTGCCAGCTCAGATCTGACCCTGGGACAGTATTTT. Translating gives CASSDLTLGQYF.